This entry describes one TCR beta chain. In its sample, this clone was seen once. This clone's antigen is unknown. No base quality values were provided; no much bigger clone lies one nucleotide off. CDR1 and CDR2 (MGHRA, YSYEKL) derive from the germline V gene. The trim is 8 bases for V and 7 bases for J, with a gap of 17 bases between the germline ends. The CDR3 contains 14 residues, cysteine and phenylalanine counted. CDR3 DNA is the only sequence kept; it has 42 bases, read in frame from the first base. The collaborating institutions used their own protocols to collect whole blood in K2EDTA tubes. Collaborator samples were shipped for TCRbeta analysis as frozen whole blood, isolated PBMCs, or DNA extracted from either sample type. TCRbeta CDR3 regions were amplified from genomic DNA by means of the immunoSEQ Assay, a bias-controlled multiplex PCR. The published analysis was carried out like this. Within the assay, amplification of reference gene primers was used to estimate how many nucleated cells each sample contained. To quantify the absolute abundance of each unique TCRbeta CDR3 rearrangement, sequence reads were collapsed and filtered. For each sample, productive Simpson clonality was calculated as the square root of Simpson's diversity index across productive rearrangements. Not all clones reach the TCRdb copy of this immuneACCESS table, which keeps in-frame sequences only. Checked studies attribute under half of the gap to unresolved V genes and leave the rest unexplained. The DNA was the basis for D and trimming; V, J and clone size are from that table. Counted in this sample were more than 75,000 clones; approximately 89% of them appeared once. The ten most abundant clones make up roughly 2% of the sample.

The data were taken from a study of blood T cell repertoires in COVID-19 (dated by TCRdb to the early 2020s). As for the study more broadly: The collaborator samples originated in the United States, Italy and Spain and spanned the acute and convalescent phases of COVID-19. The prospective study material was composed of cDNA or gDNA derived from T cells, B-cell-depleted T cells, or PBMCs. The dataset comprised deeply sampled blood TCRbeta repertoires from subjects exposed to, actively infected with, or recovered from COVID-19. The repertoires were released in a freely available public database intended as a resource for research on the immune response to SARS-CoV-2. Samples came from the ongoing ImmuneRACE study (first 160 participants) plus 1,254 subjects from 6 global collaborators. The sample metadata nearly always contained a de-identified subject ID, COVID-19 status, age in years and sex. Where available, HLA class I and class II types were taken from metadata supplied by the sample provider and were not determined by assay-based typing. What the work shows at the level of the full study, not this receptor alone: The amount of clinical and demographic metadata varied by source and participant and was provided uncurated.

The source of this sequence is a man aged 50-60 years with acute or convalescent COVID-19. This receptor chain uses TRBV4-1 and TRBJ2-2; TRBD1 is perhaps the D gene, given 6 matching bases. What was sequenced was peripheral blood. DNA sequence: TGCGCCAGCGCCGGATTGGGGGCCGGCGGGGAGCTGTTTTTT. Translated, it gives CASAGLGAGGELFF.